The T cell receptor beta chain described here comes from a study of blood T cells in healthy people across ages. This clonotype occurred a few times. A J-beta primer mix and a sample-barcoded 5' primer were used in a second PCR of roughly 6 to 11 cycles. TCRdb used MiXCR to reprocess the 5' RACE reads, holding one entry per CDR3 protein. The repertoire holds approximately 1,000,000 distinct CDR3 sequences, with under 45% as singletons. Losses at the gene ends were 4 bases for V and 3 bases for J; bases not matched to a gene: 8. The CDR3 loop spans 16 amino acids. CDR1 MNHEY and CDR2 SMNVEV come from the germline V gene (reference sequence).

The chain couples TRBV27 to TRBJ2-7, with 11 bases fitting TRBD2. The sequenced material came from blood. This TCR derives from a woman aged 60-75 years in good health. The DNA of the CDR3 is TGTGCCAGCAGTTCAGAAACCGGGACTAGCGGCTACGAGCAGTACTTC. It yields the protein CASSSETGTSGYEQYF.